The 14 T cell receptor beta chains below were found in one sample sequenced in a study of blood T cell repertoires in COVID-19 (dated by TCRdb to about 2020). The library was prepared using the immunoSEQ multiplex PCR assay. Imported from immuneACCESS, the table was reduced by TCRdb to in-frame sequences with V and J called. These copies leave out some clones; in studies compared against another copy, an unresolved V gene accounts for under half, and the cause of the remainder is not known. The sample contains a few hundred thousand clones, about 80% of them found a single time. Jointly, the top ten make up 15% to 19% of the sample. Sequencing was done on a sample of peripheral blood. The receptor set was obtained from a person aged 70 to 79 with COVID-19, enrolled during active disease.

V usage is TRBV4-1 and J usage is TRBJ1-4; D is perhaps TRBD1 (5 bases). CDR3 length: 19 amino acids. The germline gives CDR1 MGHRA, CDR2 YSYEKL. The V and J ends lost 0 bases and 6 bases respectively, with 23 bases between them. CDR3 region: CASSQDFLRSGGVDEKLFF. For the CDR3, the DNA is TGCGCCAGCAGCCAAGATTTCCTGCGGTCTGGAGGGGTTGATGAAAAACTGTTTTTT.

The chain is built from TRBV2 and TRBJ2-4; D might be TRBD1 (6 bases). The CDR3 totals 13 residues. Germline V CDR1 and CDR2: SNHLY, FYNNEI. V was trimmed by 6 bases and J by 5 bases, leaving 11 bases between them. CDR3 in amino acids: CASRPGTQNIQYF. CDR3 sequence (DNA): TGTGCCAGCAGACCCGGGACACAAAACATTCAGTACTTC.

The chain links TRBV7-3 to TRBJ1-2, with TRBD1 matching 8 bases. The CDR3 sequence is 13 residues long. Germline V gene sequence: CDR1 SGHTA, CDR2 FQGTGA. V gave up 5 bases and J gave up 4 bases; unmatched junction bases: 3. The CDR3 nucleotides are TGTGCCAGCAGCCCAGACAGGGGCTATGGCTACACCTTC. It is translated as CASSPDRGYGYTF.

The chain combines TRBV11-3 with TRBJ2-1; no clear D gene. This CDR3 is built from 14 residues. Germline CDR1 is SGHNT and CDR2 is YENEEA. V was trimmed by 5 bases and J by 6 bases, leaving 14 bases between them. The CDR3 sequence: CASSARLLSNEQFF. In DNA form, the CDR3 reads TGTGCCAGCAGCGCCCGACTTCTCAGCAATGAGCAGTTCTTC.

The chain carries TRBV20-1 and TRBJ1-1; no definite D call. V was shortened by 8 bases and J by 5 bases, with 12 bases between the two germline ends. Germline V gene data show CDR1 as DFQATT and CDR2 as SNEGSKA (reference sequence). This CDR3 spans 11 amino acids. The DNA for the CDR3 is TGCAGTACACGGGTGACTACTGAAGCTTTCTTT. It is translated as CSTRVTTEAFF.

The rearrangement joins TRBV2 to TRBJ1-6; possible D gene TRBD1, 5 bases. The CDR3 loop spans 15 amino acids. Per germline, CDR1 SNHLY and CDR2 FYNNEI. V shed 3 bases and J shed 9 bases, with 15 bases lying between them. CDR3 nucleotide sequence: TGTGCCAGCAGTGACAGGGCCGATCCAGGTTCACCCCTCCACTTT. This translates into CASSDRADPGSPLHF. Variable domain in full (rest from reference TRBV2 and TRBJ1-6): EPEVTQTPSHQVTQMGQEVILRCVPISNHLYFYWYRQILGQKVEFLVSFYNNEISEKSEIFDDQFSVERPDGSNFTLKIRSTKLEDSAMYFCASSDRADPGSPLHFGNGTRLTVT.

This clone was detected only once. This chain connects TRBV7-3 to TRBJ1-2; no clear D gene. The V end lost 3 bases, the J end lost 5 bases, and 4 bases lay between the germline ends. This CDR3 comprises 11 residues. Germline values: CDR1 SGHTA, CDR2 FQGTGA. CDR3 nucleotide sequence: TGTGCCAGCAGCTTTCCGTATGGCTACACCTTC. Its translation is CASSFPYGYTF.

The V and J genes are TRBV9 and TRBJ1-1; 10 bases map to TRBD1. The ends lost 4 bases at V and 1 base at J; junction bases unmatched: 10. CDR3 length: 17 amino acids. Germline lookup yields CDR1 SGDLS and CDR2 YYNGEE. CDR3 coding DNA: TGTGCCAGCAGCCCACACGACAGGGGGCGGGGGAACACTGAAGCTTTCTTT. It yields the protein CASSPHDRGRGNTEAFF.

The J gene is TRBJ1-1, the V gene TRBV19; no clear D. This CDR3 is 15 amino acids long. Germline V gene data show CDR1 as LNHDA and CDR2 as SQIVND (reference sequence). V lost 4 bases and J lost 5, with 17 bases in between. DNA of the CDR3: TGTGCCAGTAGTACCGCCGCGGGGATAAGAACTGAAGCTTTCTTT. Its protein product is CASSTAAGIRTEAFF.

V gene TRBV20-1 combines with J gene TRBJ2-7, with 7 bases aligning to TRBD1. This CDR3 spans 14 amino acids. The germline V gene encodes CDR1 DFQATT and CDR2 SNEGSKA (reference sequence). The J segment lost 3 bases and the V segment lost 3 bases, leaving 8 bases of the junction unmatched. The DNA for the CDR3 is TGCAGTGCTAGTCACAGGGGCCTTAACTACGAGCAGTACTTC. It yields the protein CSASHRGLNYEQYF.

The genes are TRBV2 and TRBJ2-7; D uncertain. The germline gives CDR1 SNHLY, CDR2 FYNNEI. The CDR3 totals 12 residues. V was trimmed by 4 bases and J by 3 bases, leaving 7 bases between them. This CDR3 is CASSVFLYEQYF. The CDR3 DNA reads TGTGCCAGCAGTGTTTTCCTCTACGAGCAGTACTTC.

The chain has TRBV11-3 and TRBJ2-1; 7 bases fit TRBD2. The junction had 6 bases not matched to a gene; V was cut back by 2 bases and J by 8 bases. This CDR3 has 14 amino acids. The germline CDR1 and CDR2 sequences are SGHNT and YENEEA. CDR3 loop: CASSLLAGVHEQFF. The CDR3 DNA sequence: TGTGCCAGCAGCTTACTGGCGGGAGTACATGAGCAGTTCTTC.

CDR3 bases: TGTGCCAGCAGTTCGGACGGGGGTGGTAGGTCCTACGAGCAGTACTTC. Amino acids: CASSSDGGGRSYEQYF. The rearrangement joins TRBV6-2 or TRBV6-3 to TRBJ2-7, with a tentative D call TRBD2 (6 bases). The germline CDR1 and CDR2 sequences are MNHEY and SVGEGT. This CDR3 is built from 16 residues. Between the trimmed V and J ends, which lost 4 bases and 1 base, there was a span of 17 bases.

This clone came up a few times. J is TRBJ2-1 and V is TRBV27; TRBD2 aligns across 10 bases. Germline V gives CDR1 MNHEY, CDR2 SMNVEV (reference sequence). The CDR3 has 17 amino acids. V was pared by 3 bases and J by 1 base, with 6 bases of the junction left unmatched. CDR3 loop: CASSLAPAGGSYNEQFF. The DNA of the CDR3 is TGTGCCAGCAGTTTGGCCCCAGCGGGAGGGTCCTACAATGAGCAGTTCTTC.